The sequence of this T cell receptor beta chain was determined in a study of cytomegalovirus exposure and HLA in healthy donors. Study-level results: It emerged from a later analysis that several of the most significant clusters appeared to be linked to common viral pathogens. One cluster of highly shared sequence variants probably arose as a sequencing artifact. A classifier reportedly called cytomegalovirus status with high sensitivity and specificity.

Primers included in the PCR were 60 Vbeta and 13 Jbeta primers. Clones were sequenced by immunoSEQ multiplex PCR, and TCRdb holds only the in-frame ones, with some missing. The table shows over 200,000 clones, with more than 75% occurring only once. In germline, CDR1 is KGHSH, CDR2 LQKENI. V shed 0 bases and J shed 0 bases, with 14 bases lying between them. The CDR3 runs 18 residues. Unrecorded for this donor was the CMV serostatus. As concerns this clone: The antigen is unknown.

The material sequenced was PBMCs. This chain uses TRBV18 with TRBJ2-2; no firm D call. The TCR was taken from a human donor in good health. CDR3 bases: TGTGCCAGCTCACCACCGATTTTCGGTACCTCGAACACCGGGGAGCTGTTTTTT. Translating gives CASSPPIFGTSNTGELFF.